Below, 8 T cell receptor beta chains from the same sample are listed, as sequenced in a study of T cells in women clearing cervical HPV infection. TCRdb's table, derived via immunoSEQ multiplex PCR, lists solely in-frame clones and lacks some. Its clone listing holds about 31,000 clones. Sequenced input: blood buffy coat. The receptors were sampled from a woman between 18 and 70 years old with a cervical HPV16 infection that either progressed to CIN3+ or cleared (not recorded which).

On this clone: The read ends 3 residues shy of where the CDR3 ends; the end is completed using the germline J gene. The sample carries other DNA sequences with the same CDR3. The genes are TRBV2 and TRBJ1-3; 10 positions agree with TRBD1. J lost 0 bases, V lost 7 bases, and 3 bases had no gene match. Per the germline V gene, CDR1 is SNHLY and CDR2 is FYNNEI. CDR3 length: 15 amino acids. The CDR3 here is CASKDRGNSGNTIYF. The sequenced part of the CDR3 DNA is TGTGCCAGCAAGGACAGGGGGAACTCTGGAAACACC.

With regard to this clone: Read coverage stops 3 residues before the CDR3 terminus; the germline J gene supplies the remainder. This chain uses TRBV10-1 with TRBJ1-1; TRBD1 might be the D (6 bases). Germline values: CDR1 WNHNN, CDR2 SYGVQD (reference sequence). Between the trimmed V and J ends, which lost 4 bases and 0 bases, there was a span of 12 bases. The CDR3 is 15 residues long. The CDR3 loop is CASSGQRDMNTEAFF. The sequenced CDR3 bases are TGCGCCAGCAGTGGACAGAGGGACATGAACACTGAA.

The CDR3 protein is CASSSRGAINTGELFF. The sequenced part of the CDR3 DNA is TGTGCCAGTAGTAGCCGTGGGGCGATTAACACCGGGGAG. The rearrangement uses TRBV19 and TRBJ2-2, with a possible D match to TRBD1 (5 bases). The read falls 3 residues short of the CDR3 end, and the missing part is taken from the germline J gene. This CDR3 spans 16 amino acids. CDR1 is LNHDA and CDR2 is SQIVND in the germline V gene (reference sequence). Trimming shortened V by 4 bases and J by 2 bases, and 14 bases separated the two germline ends.

CDR3: CSAPREDREPYEQYF. The CDR3 bases that were read are TGCAGTGCTCCCCGCGAAGACAGGGAACCATACGAG. The chain carries TRBV20-1 and TRBJ2-7; 7 positions match TRBD1. The CDR3 extends 3 residues past the end of the read, so its final part is completed from the germline J gene. CDR3 length: 15 amino acids. Unmatched junction bases numbered 14, after V lost 5 bases and J lost 4 bases. Germline V CDR1 and CDR2: DFQATT, SNEGSKA (reference sequence).

As concerns this clone: The missing CDR3 end, 3 residues past where the read stops, is filled in from the germline J gene. The gene calls are TRBV30 and TRBJ2-3, with no clear D. CDR1 is GTSNPN, CDR2 SVGIG, per germline (reference sequence). The CDR3 loop spans 12 amino acids. Incomplete CDR3 DNA: TGTGCCTGGAGTGACAGTTCCCAGCCG. Translated: CAWSDSSQP. The entire CDR3 sequence reads CAWSDSSQPQYF. Full variable domain (remainder filled in from reference TRBV30 and TRBJ2-3): SQTIHQWPATLVQPVGSPLSLECTVEGTSNPNLYWYRQAAGRGLQLLFYSVGIGQISSEVPQNLSASRPQDRQFILSSKKLLLSDSGFYLCAWSDSSQPQYFGPGTRLTVL.

The CDR3 is CASSQRGSYEQYF. Incomplete CDR3 DNA: TGTGCCAGCAGCCAGAGGGGCTCCTACGAG. The chain recombines TRBV5-4 with TRBJ2-7; the D call may be TRBD1 or TRBD2 (5 bases each). The read stops 3 residues short of the end of the CDR3; the missing end is completed from the germline J gene. The CDR3 extends over 13 amino acids. Trimming shortened V by 4 bases and J by 0 bases, and 8 bases separated the two germline ends. The germline CDR1 and CDR2 sequences are SGHNT and YYREEE (reference sequence).

Turning to this clone: The observed sequence ends 3 residues before the CDR3 terminus, with the missing tail filled in from the germline J gene. This sequence joins TRBV30 and TRBJ2-3; 7 bases are shared with TRBD1. This CDR3 is built from 15 residues. The ends lost 1 base at V and 4 bases at J; junction bases unmatched: 8. Per the germline V gene, CDR1 is GTSNPN and CDR2 is SVGIG (reference sequence). CDR3 region: CAWSEGAGEADTQYF. CDR3 DNA, as far as it was read: TGTGCCTGGAGTGAGGGGGCAGGGGAAGCAGATACG.

With regard to this clone: The read terminates 3 residues ahead of where the CDR3 ends, so the germline J gene completes it. The V call is TRBV5-5, the J call TRBJ1-5; D might be TRBD1 (6 bases). The CDR3 length is 15 residues. Trimming took off 2 bases at V and 7 bases at J, with 16 bases between the two ends. Germline V gives CDR1 SGHKS, CDR2 YYEKEE (reference sequence). CDR3 sequence reads: CASSFRAGVPQPQHF. The sequenced part of the CDR3 DNA is TGTGCCAGCAGCTTCCGGGCAGGGGTACCACAGCCC.